This T cell receptor beta chain was observed in a study of shared clonotypes between healthy human individuals. Overall study: Per donor, three plates held CD4 naive cells, three held CD4 memory, two held CD8 naive and one held CD8 memory.

V was pared by 1 base and J by 7 bases, with 15 bases between. The CDR3 extends over 15 amino acids. Germline CDR1 and CDR2: SGHVS and FNYEAQ. Profiled with immunoSEQ multiplex PCR; TCRdb holds only in-frame clones, not every one. The table includes approximately 1.5 million clones, approximately 98.5% detected once. This clone was observed a handful of times. Every donor, a Caucasian adult, lived in Nashville, Tennessee. This TCR was recovered from a man aged 25 to 40 in good health. The V and J genes are TRBV7-6 and TRBJ2-3, with D perhaps being TRBD1 or TRBD2 (5 bases each). The material sequenced was naive CD4+ T cells sorted from blood. As to subset: CD45RA+ positively selected. The CDR3 reads CASSLGHGALNTQYF. Here the CDR3 DNA reads TGTGCCAGCAGCTTAGGCCACGGGGCCTTGAATACGCAGTATTTT.